Sequencing of this T cell receptor beta chain was carried out in a study of early stage breast cancer tumors. Using immunoSEQ multiplex PCR, the repertoire was profiled, and TCRdb retains in-frame clones only, with some absent. The repertoire includes about 8,400 clones, 60% to 80% of them detected once, and 7.5% to 9.5% sits in the top ten. The sequence derives from a person aged 55 to 70 with breast cancer. The sequenced material came from normal breast tissue next to the tumor.

CDR3 region: CASDRTGFNTEAFF. The DNA for the CDR3 is TGTGCCAGTGATAGGACAGGATTTAACACTGAAGCTTTCTTT. The rearrangement joins TRBV2 to TRBJ1-1; 7 bases fit TRBD1. CDR1 is SNHLY and CDR2 is FYNNEI in the germline V gene. CDR3 length: 14 amino acids. The V and J ends lost 9 bases and 2 bases, in that order; junction bases with no gene match: 9.